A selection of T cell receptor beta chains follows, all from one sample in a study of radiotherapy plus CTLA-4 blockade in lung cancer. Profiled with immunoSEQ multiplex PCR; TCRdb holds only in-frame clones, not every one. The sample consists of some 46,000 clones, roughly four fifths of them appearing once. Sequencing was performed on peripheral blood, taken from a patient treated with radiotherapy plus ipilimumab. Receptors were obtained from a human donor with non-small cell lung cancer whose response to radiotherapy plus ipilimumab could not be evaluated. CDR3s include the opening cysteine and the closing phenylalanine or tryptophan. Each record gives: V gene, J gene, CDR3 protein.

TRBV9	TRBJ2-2	CASSGEGGVYTGELFF
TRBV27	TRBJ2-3	CASSLAASTDTQYF
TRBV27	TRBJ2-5	CASSFLAGDQYF
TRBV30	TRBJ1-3	CAWETGLGGNTIYF
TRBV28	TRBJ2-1	CASSSRDRDRFF
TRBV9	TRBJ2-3	CASSGGLAGGTQYF
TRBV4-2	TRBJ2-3	CASSQGRSGGPEDTQYF
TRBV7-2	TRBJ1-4	CASSFLGSANEKLFF
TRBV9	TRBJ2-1	CASTPGNLTYNEQFF
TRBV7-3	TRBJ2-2	CASSLAGTGKSNTGELFF